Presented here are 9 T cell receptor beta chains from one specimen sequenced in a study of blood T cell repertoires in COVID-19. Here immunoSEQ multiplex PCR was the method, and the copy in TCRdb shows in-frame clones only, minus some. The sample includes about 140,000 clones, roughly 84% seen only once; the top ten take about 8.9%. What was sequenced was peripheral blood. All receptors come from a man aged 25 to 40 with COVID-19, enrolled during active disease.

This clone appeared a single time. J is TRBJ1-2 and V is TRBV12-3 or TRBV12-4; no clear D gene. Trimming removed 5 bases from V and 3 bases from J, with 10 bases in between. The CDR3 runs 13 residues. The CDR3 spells CASSLGVHYGYTF. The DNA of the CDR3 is TGTGCCAGCAGTCTCGGGGTTCACTATGGCTACACCTTC.

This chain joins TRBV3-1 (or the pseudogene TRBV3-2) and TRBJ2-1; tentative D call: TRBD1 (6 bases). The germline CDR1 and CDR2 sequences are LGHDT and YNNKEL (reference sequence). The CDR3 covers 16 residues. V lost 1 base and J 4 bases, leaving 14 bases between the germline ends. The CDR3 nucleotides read TGTGCCAGCAGCCAAGGTAGGGGACATAGATACAATGAGCAGTTCTTC. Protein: CASSQGRGHRYNEQFF.

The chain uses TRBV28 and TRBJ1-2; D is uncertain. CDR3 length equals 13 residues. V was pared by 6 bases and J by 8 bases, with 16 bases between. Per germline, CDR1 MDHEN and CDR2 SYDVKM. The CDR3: CASRGVGLFGYTF. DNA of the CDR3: TGTGCCAGCAGGGGAGTGGGTCTTTTCGGCTACACCTTC.

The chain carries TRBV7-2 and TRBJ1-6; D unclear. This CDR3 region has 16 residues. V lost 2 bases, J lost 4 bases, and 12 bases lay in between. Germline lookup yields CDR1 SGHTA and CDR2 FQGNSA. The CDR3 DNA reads TGTGCCAGCAGCTTATTGTCCGCGGGGTATAATTCACCCCTCCACTTT. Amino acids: CASSLLSAGYNSPLHF.

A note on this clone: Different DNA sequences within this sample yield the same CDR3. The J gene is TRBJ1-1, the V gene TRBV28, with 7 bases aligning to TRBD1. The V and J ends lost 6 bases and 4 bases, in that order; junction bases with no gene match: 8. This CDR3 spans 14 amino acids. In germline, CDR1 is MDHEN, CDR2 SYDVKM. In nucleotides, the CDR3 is TGTGCCAGCAGCTTGACAGGGCGGGGCACTGAAGCTTTCTTT. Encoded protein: CASSLTGRGTEAFF.

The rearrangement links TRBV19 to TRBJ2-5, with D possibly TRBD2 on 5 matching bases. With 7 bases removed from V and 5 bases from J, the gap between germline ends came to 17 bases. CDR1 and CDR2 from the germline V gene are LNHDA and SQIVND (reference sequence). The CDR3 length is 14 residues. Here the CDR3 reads CASNNRGGGETQYF. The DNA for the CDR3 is TGTGCCAGTAACAATCGTGGAGGCGGTGAGACCCAGTACTTC.

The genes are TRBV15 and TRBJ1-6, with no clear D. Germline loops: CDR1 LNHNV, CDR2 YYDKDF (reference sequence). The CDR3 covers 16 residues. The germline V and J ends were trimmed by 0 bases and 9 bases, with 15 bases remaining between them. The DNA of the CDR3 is TGTGCCACCAGCAGAGATCGGGGATCTTCTTCTTCACCCCTCCACTTT. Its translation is CATSRDRGSSSSPLHF.

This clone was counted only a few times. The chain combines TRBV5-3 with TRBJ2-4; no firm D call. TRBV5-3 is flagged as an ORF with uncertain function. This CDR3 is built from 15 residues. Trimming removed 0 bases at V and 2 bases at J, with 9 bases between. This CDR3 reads CARSLETRTKNIQYF. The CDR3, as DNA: TGTGCCAGAAGCTTGGAAACGAGAACCAAAAACATTCAGTACTTC.

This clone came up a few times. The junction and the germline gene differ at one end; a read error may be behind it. The CDR3: CASSLDSSGHTGELFF. In DNA, the CDR3 is TGTGCTAGCAGCTTAGATTCTAGCGGACACACCGGGGAGCTGTTTTTT. This sequence joins TRBV7-7 and TRBJ2-2, with 7 positions matching TRBD2. Germline V CDR1 and CDR2: SSHAT, FNYEAQ (reference sequence). The CDR3 contains 16 residues.